This T cell receptor (beta chain) was captured by sequencing in a study of blood T cell repertoires in COVID-19. Study background: Sites across the United States, Italy and Spain contributed samples from acute and convalescent COVID-19. T cells, B-cell-depleted T cells, or PBMCs provided the cDNA or gDNA that served as material.

V was clipped by 6 bases and J by 5 bases, with 23 bases between them. This CDR3 has 16 amino acids. Germline-derived CDR1 and CDR2 are SGHRS and YFSETQ. Authors' methods: The authors estimated nucleated cell counts from reference gene primer amplification. Produced via immunoSEQ multiplex PCR; TCRdb's table is partial and in-frame only. The V and J calls and clone size come from that table; D and trimming were worked out from the DNA. The profile shows 85,000 to 120,000 clones, around 90% of them singletons. The specimen was peripheral blood. The TCR originated in a man aged 50 to 60 with active or convalescent COVID-19. The chain combines TRBV5-1 with TRBJ1-2, with D possibly matching TRBD1 (6 bases). The CDR3: CASTTLGGGGLYGYTF. CDR3 in DNA: TGCGCCAGCACCACGCTTGGCGGGGGCGGGCTATATGGCTACACCTTC.